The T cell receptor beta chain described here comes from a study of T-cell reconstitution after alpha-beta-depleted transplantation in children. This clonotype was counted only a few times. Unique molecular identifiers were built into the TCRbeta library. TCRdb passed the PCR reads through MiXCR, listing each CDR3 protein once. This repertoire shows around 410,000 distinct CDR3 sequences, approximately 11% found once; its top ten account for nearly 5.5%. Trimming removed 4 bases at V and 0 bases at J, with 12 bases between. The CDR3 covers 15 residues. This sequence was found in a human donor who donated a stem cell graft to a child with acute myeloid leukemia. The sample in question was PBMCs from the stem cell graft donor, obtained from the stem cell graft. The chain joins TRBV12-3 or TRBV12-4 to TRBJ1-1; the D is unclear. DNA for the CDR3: TGTGCCAGCAGTTGGTCGCATCGTGTGAACACTGAAGCTTTCTTT. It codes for CASSWSHRVNTEAFF.